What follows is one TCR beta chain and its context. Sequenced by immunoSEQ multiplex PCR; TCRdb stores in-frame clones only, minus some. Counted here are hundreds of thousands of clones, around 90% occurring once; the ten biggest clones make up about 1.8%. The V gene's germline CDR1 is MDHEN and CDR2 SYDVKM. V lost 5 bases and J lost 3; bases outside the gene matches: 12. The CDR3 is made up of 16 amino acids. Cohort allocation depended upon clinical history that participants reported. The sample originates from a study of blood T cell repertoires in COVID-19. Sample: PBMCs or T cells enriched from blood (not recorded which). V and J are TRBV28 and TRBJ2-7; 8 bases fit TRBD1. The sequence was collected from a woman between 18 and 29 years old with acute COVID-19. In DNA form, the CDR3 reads TGTGCCAGCAGTACGCTAGGGGACAGGTGGGGCTACGAGCAGTACTTC. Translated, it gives CASSTLGDRWGYEQYF. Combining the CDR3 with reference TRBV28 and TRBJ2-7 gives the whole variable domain DVKVTQSSRYLVKRTGEKVFLECVQDMDHENMFWYRQDPGLGLRLIYFSYDVKMKEKGDIPEGYSVSREKKERFSLILESASTNQTSMYLCASSTLGDRWGYEQYFGPGTRLTVT.